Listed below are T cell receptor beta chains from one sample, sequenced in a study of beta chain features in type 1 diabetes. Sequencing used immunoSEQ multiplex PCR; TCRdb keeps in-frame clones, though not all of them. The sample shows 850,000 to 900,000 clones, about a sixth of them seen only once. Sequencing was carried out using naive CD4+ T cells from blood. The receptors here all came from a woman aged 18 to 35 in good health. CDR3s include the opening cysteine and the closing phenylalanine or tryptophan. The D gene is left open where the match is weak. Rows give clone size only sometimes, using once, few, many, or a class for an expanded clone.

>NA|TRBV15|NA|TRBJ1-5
TGTGCCACCAGCAGACAGGGGCTGGGTAATCAGCCCCAGCATTTT
CATSRQGLGNQPQHF
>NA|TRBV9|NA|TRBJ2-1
TGTGCCAGCAGCGTAGGGCTAGTCTATGAGCAGTTCTTC
CASSVGLVYEQFF
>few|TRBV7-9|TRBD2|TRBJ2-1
TGTGCCAGCAGCTTAGTAGCGGGACCCTACAATGAGCAGTTCTTC
CASSLVAGPYNEQFF
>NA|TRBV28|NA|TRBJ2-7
TGTGCCAGCACCCGGGGCGGAGTTACCGACGAGCAGTACTTC
CASTRGGVTDEQYF
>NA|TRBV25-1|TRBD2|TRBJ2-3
TGTGCCAGCAGTGAATGGACTAGCGGGAGTGCAGATACGCAGTATTTT
CASSEWTSGSADTQYF
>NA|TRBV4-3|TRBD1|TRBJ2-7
TGCGCCAGCAGCCGCGACACAGGGGCCGAGCAGTACTTC
CASSRDTGAEQYF
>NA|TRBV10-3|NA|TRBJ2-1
TGTGCCATTGCCGGGACCCCAATCGGGGGTGAGCAGTTCTTC
CAIAGTPIGGEQFF
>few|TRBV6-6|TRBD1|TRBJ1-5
TGTGCCAGCAGTGATACAGGGGGAACTCAGCCCCAGCATTTT
CASSDTGGTQPQHF
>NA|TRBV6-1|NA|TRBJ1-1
TGTGCCAGCAGTGCCCAGGGCGTAACGACTGAAGCTTTCTTT
CASSAQGVTTEAFF
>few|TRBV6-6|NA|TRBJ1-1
TGTGCCAGCAGGGCCGGGACACAGAATGGACGAGCTTTCTTT
CASRAGTQNGRAFF
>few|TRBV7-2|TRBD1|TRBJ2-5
TGTGCCAGCAGACGTTTCGACAGGGGAGGAGAGACCCAGTACTTC
CASRRFDRGGETQYF
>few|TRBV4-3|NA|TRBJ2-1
TGCGCCAGCAGCCAGGCGTATAGCGCCGAGCAGTTCTTC
CASSQAYSAEQFF
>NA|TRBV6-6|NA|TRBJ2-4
TGTGCCAGCAGTTACTGGGAGGTGGGAAACATTCAGTACTTC
CASSYWEVGNIQYF
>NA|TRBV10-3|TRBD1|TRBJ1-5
TGTGCCATCAGGGGACAGGGAATCAATCAGCCCCAGCATTTT
CAIRGQGINQPQHF
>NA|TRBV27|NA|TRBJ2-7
TGTGCCAGCAAGGGGGGCTTCGGCGCCGCCGAGCAGTACTTC
CASKGGFGAAEQYF
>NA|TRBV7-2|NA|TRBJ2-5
TGTGCCAGCAGCTTAATGGCTAGTTCGGAGACCCAGTACTTC
CASSLMASSETQYF
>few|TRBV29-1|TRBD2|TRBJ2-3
TGCAGCGTTGAACCCGCTAGCGGGAACACAGATACGCAGTATTTT
CSVEPASGNTDTQYF
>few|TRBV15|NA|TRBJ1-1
TGTGCCACCAGGGGCGTGAACACTGAAGCTTTCTTT
CATRGVNTEAFF
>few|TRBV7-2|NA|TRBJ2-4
TGTGCCAGCAGGCGGACGTCCCTCGAACAAAACATTCAGTACTTC
CASRRTSLEQNIQYF
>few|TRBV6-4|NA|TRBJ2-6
TGTGCCAGCAGTGACTCGCTCGGGGCCAACGTCCTGACTTTC
CASSDSLGANVLTF
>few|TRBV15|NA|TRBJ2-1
TGTGCCACCAGCAGAGATCCCCTGGGGAATGAGCAGTTCTTC
CATSRDPLGNEQFF
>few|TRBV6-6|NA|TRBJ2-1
TGTGCCAGCAGTGCCGGATATGGTGAGCAGTTCTTC
CASSAGYGEQFF
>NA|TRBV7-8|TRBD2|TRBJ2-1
TGTGCCAGCAGCCTTACGAGGGGAGCGGGAGGGCCCTACAATGAGCAGTTCTTC
CASSLTRGAGGPYNEQFF
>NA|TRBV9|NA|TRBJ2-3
TGTGCCAGCAGCACCTCTAGCACAGATACGCAGTATTTT
CASSTSSTDTQYF